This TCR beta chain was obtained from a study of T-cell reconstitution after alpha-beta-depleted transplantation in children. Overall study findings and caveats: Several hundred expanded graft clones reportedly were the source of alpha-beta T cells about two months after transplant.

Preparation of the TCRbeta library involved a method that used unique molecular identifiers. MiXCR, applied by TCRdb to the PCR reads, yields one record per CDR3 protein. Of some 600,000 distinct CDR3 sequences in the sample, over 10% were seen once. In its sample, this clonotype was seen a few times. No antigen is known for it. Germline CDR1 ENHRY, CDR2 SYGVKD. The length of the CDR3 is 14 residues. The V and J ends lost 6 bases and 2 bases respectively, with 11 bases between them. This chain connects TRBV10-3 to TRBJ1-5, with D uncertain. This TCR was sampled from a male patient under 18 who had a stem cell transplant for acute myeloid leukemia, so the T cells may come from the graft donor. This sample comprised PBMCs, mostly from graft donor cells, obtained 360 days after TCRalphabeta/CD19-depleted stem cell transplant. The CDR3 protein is CAIRRDSGNQPQHF. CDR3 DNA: TGTGCCATCAGGAGGGATTCGGGCAATCAGCCCCAGCATTTT.